These 21 T cell receptor beta chains originate from one sample sequenced in a study of T-cell reconstitution after alpha-beta-depleted transplantation in children. Preparation of the TCRbeta library was carried out with unique molecular identifiers. TCRdb re-called the PCR reads through MiXCR, storing one row per CDR3 protein. The repertoire holds a few hundred thousand distinct CDR3 sequences, with roughly 15% as singletons. The specimen was PBMCs, collected from the stem cell graft. These receptors were obtained from a human donor who donated a stem cell graft to a child with Fanconi anemia.

A single count supports this clonotype. The gene calls are TRBV4-3 and TRBJ2-7; D remains unclear. Per the germline V gene, CDR1 is LGHNA and CDR2 is YSLEER. CDR3 length: 16 residues. V lost 0 bases and J 4 bases, leaving 16 bases between the germline ends. CDR3 in DNA: TGCGCCAGCAGCCAAGATCTGTTGGCTGACGAGTACGAGCAGTACTTC. Its translation is CASSQDLLADEYEQYF.

The sample holds a few counts of this clonotype. Here the CDR3 reads CASSYQRGGSNEQFF. CDR3 in DNA: TGCGCCAGCAGCTACCAACGGGGGGGAAGCAATGAGCAGTTCTTC. V and J are TRBV4-3 and TRBJ2-1, with 8 positions matching TRBD2. The junction had 9 bases not matched to a gene; V was cut back by 5 bases and J by 6 bases. CDR3 length equals 15 residues. Germline V gene lookup returns CDR1 LGHNA and CDR2 YSLEER.

The CDR3 is CASSLEGSGGGEQYF. The CDR3 DNA follows: TGTGCCAGCAGCTTAGAAGGTAGCGGGGGAGGCGAGCAGTACTTC. V gene TRBV11-1 combines with J gene TRBJ2-7, with 9 bases matching TRBD2. Trimming cost V 1 base and J 6 bases; bases outside gene matches: 7. CDR1 and CDR2 (germline): SGHAT, FQDESV (reference sequence). This CDR3 comprises 15 residues.

This clonotype was seen only a few times. The DNA for the CDR3 is TGTGCCAGCACCTTATCTGGGGCCAACGTCCTGACTTTC. It is translated as CASTLSGANVLTF. V usage is TRBV6-2 or TRBV6-3 and J usage is TRBJ2-6; no clear D gene. V lost 7 bases and J 1 base, leaving 5 bases between the germline ends. The CDR3 length is 13 residues. Germline V lookup: CDR1 MNHEY, CDR2 SVGEGT.

This clonotype was seen at least ten times. The chain is built from TRBV5-1 and TRBJ2-7; D may match TRBD1 or TRBD2 (5 bases each). This CDR3 is built from 14 residues. CDR1 SGHRS and CDR2 YFSETQ come from the germline V gene. V was shortened by 0 bases and J by 0 bases, with 7 bases between the two germline ends. The CDR3 loop reads CASSLAGSSYEQYF. CDR3 bases: TGCGCCAGCAGCTTGGCAGGGAGCTCCTACGAGCAGTACTTC. The variable domain in full, with the rest retrieved from reference TRBV5-1 and TRBJ2-7, is KAGVTQTPRYLIKTRGQQVTLSCSPISGHRSVSWYQQTPGQGLQFLFEYFSETQRNKGNFPGRFSGRQFSNSRSEMNVSTLELGDSALYLCASSLAGSSYEQYFGPGTRLTVT.

The chain employs TRBV20-1 and TRBJ1-5; the D is unclear. V lost 5 bases and J 1 base, leaving 9 bases between the germline ends. The length of the CDR3 is 13 residues. Germline V CDR1 and CDR2: DFQATT, SNEGSKA (reference sequence). The CDR3 here is CSAAGSSNQPQHF. The CDR3 DNA is TGCAGTGCTGCGGGATCAAGCAATCAGCCCCAGCATTTT.

This clonotype occurred many times. V gene TRBV20-1 combines with J gene TRBJ1-1; TRBD1 is a possible D gene (5 bases). CDR1 and CDR2 (germline): DFQATT, SNEGSKA (reference sequence). The V and J ends lost 6 bases and 1 base respectively, with 15 bases between them. CDR3 length: 14 residues. The CDR3 loop is CSAIEGLSNTEAFF. CDR3 coding DNA: TGCAGTGCCATCGAGGGACTCTCGAACACTGAAGCTTTCTTT.

The chain employs TRBV18 and TRBJ1-6, with TRBD1 matching over 8 bases. J gave up 5 bases and V 4 bases, and 7 bases lay outside the gene matches. CDR3 length equals 16 residues. From germline, CDR1 is KGHSH and CDR2 LQKENI. The CDR3 DNA reads TGTGCCAGCTCACTTACCGGGACAGGCAATAATTCACCCCTCCACTTT. Its protein is CASSLTGTGNNSPLHF.

This chain links TRBV4-1 with TRBJ2-2; 11 bases are a match to TRBD2. V gave up 4 bases and J gave up 2 bases; unmatched junction bases: 6. The CDR3 sequence is 17 residues long. Germline CDR1 is MGHRA and CDR2 is YSYEKL. The CDR3 DNA is TGCGCCAGCAGCCGCCTCGGGACTAGCGGCAACACCGGGGAGCTGTTTTTT. This encodes CASSRLGTSGNTGELFF.

The J gene is TRBJ1-2, the V gene TRBV6-1; no firm D call. Germline V gives CDR1 MNHNS, CDR2 SASEGT. The ends were cut back, 2 bases at V and 0 bases at J, with 10 bases in the middle. The CDR3 covers 15 residues. The CDR3 spells CASSESAVANYGYTF. CDR3 sequence (DNA): TGTGCCAGCAGTGAAAGTGCCGTTGCTAACTATGGCTACACCTTC.

This clonotype was observed at least ten times. CDR3 region: CASSLVEGMNTEAFF. The CDR3 DNA follows: TGCGCCAGCAGCTTGGTAGAGGGGATGAACACTGAAGCTTTCTTT. The chain combines TRBV5-1 with TRBJ1-1; TRBD1 is a possible D gene (5 bases). Germline lookup yields CDR1 SGHRS and CDR2 YFSETQ. Trimming removed 0 bases from V and 0 bases from J, with 9 bases in between. This CDR3 spans 15 amino acids. Based on the CDR3 plus reference TRBV5-1 and TRBJ1-1, the full variable domain is KAGVTQTPRYLIKTRGQQVTLSCSPISGHRSVSWYQQTPGQGLQFLFEYFSETQRNKGNFPGRFSGRQFSNSRSEMNVSTLELGDSALYLCASSLVEGMNTEAFFGQGTRLTVV.

This clonotype was seen only a few times. The V gene is TRBV20-1, the J gene TRBJ1-2, with D uncertain. Deletions cut 4 bases from V and 8 bases from J, with 17 bases between. Germline V lookup: CDR1 DFQATT, CDR2 SNEGSKA (reference sequence). This CDR3 is 13 amino acids long. CDR3 sequence (DNA): TGCAGTGCTATTTTGGGTAGAGGATCAGGCTACACCTTC. Translating gives CSAILGRGSGYTF.

The chain is built from TRBV5-5 and TRBJ1-4; 12 nucleotides line up with TRBD1. Germline CDR1 is SGHKS and CDR2 is YYEKEE (reference sequence). This CDR3 region has 15 residues. The junction had 6 bases not matched to a gene; V was cut back by 2 bases and J by 10 bases. CDR3 loop: CASSFGTGGVLKLFF. CDR3 DNA sequence: TGTGCCAGCAGCTTCGGGACAGGGGGCGTATTAAAACTGTTTTTT. Complete variable domain (other parts from reference TRBV5-5 and TRBJ1-4): DAGVTQSPTHLIKTRGQQVTLRCSPISGHKSVSWYQQVLGQGPQFIFQYYEKEERGRGNFPDRFSARQFPNYSSELNVNALLLGDSALYLCASSFGTGGVLKLFFGSGTQLSVL.

This clonotype was seen at least ten times. The rearrangement links TRBV6-6 to TRBJ2-7; D gene uncertain. This CDR3 region has 11 residues. Trimming removed 7 bases at V and 5 bases at J, with 9 bases between. Germline V gene lookup returns CDR1 MNHNY and CDR2 SVGAGI (reference sequence). CDR3 nucleotide sequence: TGTGCCAGCACCTCCAAGGACGAGCAGTACTTC. It is translated as CASTSKDEQYF.

This sequence joins TRBV12-3 or TRBV12-4 and TRBJ1-2; the match to TRBD1 covers 9 bases. The CDR3 has 15 amino acids. V trimming: 3 bases; J trimming: 4 bases; junction bases outside the gene matches: 6. The chain's CDR3 is CASSFNRGPSYGYTF. The DNA of the CDR3 is TGTGCCAGCAGTTTTAACAGGGGGCCGAGCTATGGCTACACCTTC.

This clonotype appeared a few times. The chain uses TRBV12-3 or TRBV12-4 and TRBJ1-5; possibly TRBD1 for D (5 bases). The germline V and J ends were trimmed by 5 bases and 7 bases, with 18 bases remaining between them. The CDR3 length is 15 residues. CDR3 sequence (DNA): TGTGCCAGCAGTCCCCGGTTCAGGGAGAAACAGCCCCAGCATTTT. The encoded protein is CASSPRFREKQPQHF.

This clonotype was recorded a few times. The chain links TRBV5-1 to TRBJ2-1; no clear D gene. Germline V lookup: CDR1 SGHRS, CDR2 YFSETQ. The V end lost 5 bases, the J end lost 5 bases, and 14 bases lay between the germline ends. The CDR3 sequence is 14 residues long. CDR3 nucleotides: TGCGCCAGCAGGGTGGACGGAATACACAATGAGCAGTTCTTC. This sequence encodes CASRVDGIHNEQFF.

This clonotype was seen only a few times. The V gene is TRBV6-2 or TRBV6-3, the J gene TRBJ2-5, with D hard to call. V dropped 0 bases and J dropped 7 bases, with 15 bases sitting between them. Germline CDR1 and CDR2: MNHEY and SVGEGT. The CDR3 runs to 15 residues. The DNA for the CDR3 is TGTGCCAGCAGTTACTCTCCACAGCACCTCGGGACCCAGTACTTC. Its translation is CASSYSPQHLGTQYF.

This clonotype was seen more than once but under ten times. J is TRBJ2-1 and V is TRBV19; 7 bases match TRBD1. This CDR3 is built from 15 residues. V lost 3 bases and J lost 4; bases outside the gene matches: 6. Germline CDR1 and CDR2: LNHDA and SQIVND (reference sequence). The CDR3 DNA reads TGTGCCAGTAGTATTTTAGGGGGCTCGTACAATGAGCAGTTCTTC. This translates into CASSILGGSYNEQFF.

In this sample, this clonotype turned up a few times. Here the CDR3 DNA reads TGTGCCAGCACCTGGACAGGGCGGAACACTGAAGCTTTCTTT. Translation: CASTWTGRNTEAFF. The rearrangement joins TRBV27 to TRBJ1-1; TRBD1 aligns across 8 bases. J was trimmed by 1 base and V by 7 bases; bases with no gene match: 5. The germline V gene encodes CDR1 MNHEY and CDR2 SMNVEV (reference sequence). The CDR3 covers 14 residues.

Only a few counts were recorded for this clonotype. This chain connects TRBV30 to TRBJ2-7; D remains unclear. In germline, CDR1 is GTSNPN, CDR2 SVGIG (reference sequence). The CDR3 has 12 amino acids. Deletions cut 0 bases from V and 3 bases from J, with 6 bases between. The CDR3 spells CAWSVAYYEQYF. The CDR3 DNA sequence: TGTGCCTGGAGTGTAGCGTACTACGAGCAGTACTTC.